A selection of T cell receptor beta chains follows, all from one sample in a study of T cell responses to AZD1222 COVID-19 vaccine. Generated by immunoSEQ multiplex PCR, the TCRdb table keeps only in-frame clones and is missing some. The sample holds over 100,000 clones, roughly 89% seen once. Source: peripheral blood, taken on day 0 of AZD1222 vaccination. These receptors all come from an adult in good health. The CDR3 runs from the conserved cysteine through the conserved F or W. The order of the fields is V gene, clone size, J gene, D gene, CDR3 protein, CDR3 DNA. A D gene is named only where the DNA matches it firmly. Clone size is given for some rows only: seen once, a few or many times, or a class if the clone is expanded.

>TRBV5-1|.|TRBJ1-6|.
CASSLAGGDNNSPLHF
TGCGCCAGCAGCTTGGCTGGGGGCGATAATAATTCACCCCTCCACTTT
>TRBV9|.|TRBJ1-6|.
CASSVQGNNSPLHF
TGTGCCAGCAGCGTACAGGGTAACAATTCACCCCTCCACTTT
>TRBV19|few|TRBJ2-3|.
CASSRNREGGTDTQYF
TGTGCCAGTAGTAGGAACAGGGAGGGAGGCACAGATACGCAGTATTTT
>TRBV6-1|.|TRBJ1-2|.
CASSEGRGVDYGYTF
TGTGCCAGCAGTGAAGGGCGGGGGGTAGACTATGGCTACACCTTC
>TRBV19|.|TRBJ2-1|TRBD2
CASSSSGSFNEQFF
TGTGCCAGTAGTTCTAGCGGGAGTTTCAATGAGCAGTTCTTC
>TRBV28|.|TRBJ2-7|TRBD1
CASSSIIPGQGSVQGEDEQYF
TGTGCCAGCAGTTCAATAATTCCGGGACAGGGAAGTGTGCAGGGGGAAGACGAGCAGTACTTC
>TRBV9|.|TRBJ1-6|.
CASSLGHSPLHF
TGTGCCAGCAGCCTCGGACATTCACCCCTCCACTTT
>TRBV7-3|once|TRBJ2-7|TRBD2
CASSAKLSSGALYEQYF
TGTGCCAGCAGCGCTAAACTGAGTAGCGGGGCCCTCTACGAGCAGTACTTC
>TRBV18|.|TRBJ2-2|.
CASSSFTGELFF
TGTGCCAGCTCATCCTTTACCGGGGAGCTGTTTTTT
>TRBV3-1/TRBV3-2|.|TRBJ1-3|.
CASSPGRRGSGNTIYF
TGTGCCAGCAGCCCGGGACGCCGGGGGTCTGGAAACACCATATATTTT
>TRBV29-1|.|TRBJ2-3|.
CSVRGSSSTDTQYF
TGCAGCGTTCGGGGGAGCTCTAGCACAGATACGCAGTATTTT
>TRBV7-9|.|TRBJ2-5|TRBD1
CASSFWTGRLETQYF
TGTGCCAGCAGCTTCTGGACAGGGAGGTTGGAGACCCAGTACTTC
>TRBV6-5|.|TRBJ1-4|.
CASSYQGGEKLFF
TGTGCCAGCAGTTATCAAGGTGGAGAAAAACTGTTTTTT
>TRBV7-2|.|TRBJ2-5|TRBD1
CASSLGLGTGGLGETQYF
TGTGCCAGCAGCTTAGGCCTCGGGACAGGGGGTTTGGGAGAGACCCAGTACTTC
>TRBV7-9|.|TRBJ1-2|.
CASSLASGYGYTF
TGTGCCAGCAGCTTAGCTAGTGGCTATGGCTACACCTTC
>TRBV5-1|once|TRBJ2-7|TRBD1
CASSFGTGESYEQYF
TGCGCCAGCAGCTTCGGGACAGGGGAGTCCTACGAGCAGTACTTC
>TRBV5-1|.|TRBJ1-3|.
CASSLGGGNTIYF
TGCGCCAGCAGCTTGGGCGGTGGAAACACCATATATTTT
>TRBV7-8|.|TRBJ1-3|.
CASSFPSSGNTIYF
TGTGCCAGCAGCTTTCCAAGCTCTGGAAACACCATATATTTT
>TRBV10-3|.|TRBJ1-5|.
CAISESGRSNQPQHF
TGTGCCATCAGTGAGTCGGGGAGAAGCAATCAGCCCCAGCATTTT
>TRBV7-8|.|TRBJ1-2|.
CASSPQGRRDYGYTF
TGTGCCAGCAGCCCCCAGGGTCGGCGTGACTATGGCTACACCTTC
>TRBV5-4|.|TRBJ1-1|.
CASSLLWLGSRTEAFF
TGTGCCAGCAGCTTGTTATGGCTAGGGTCTCGCACTGAAGCTTTCTTT
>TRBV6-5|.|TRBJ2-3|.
CASSKRARTDTQYF
TGTGCCAGCAGTAAGCGGGCCCGCACAGATACGCAGTATTTT
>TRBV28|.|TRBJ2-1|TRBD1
CASSTGDRVHSSYNEQFF
TGTGCCAGCAGCACAGGGGACAGGGTTCATAGCTCCTACAATGAGCAGTTCTTC
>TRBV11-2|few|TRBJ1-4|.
CASSLVGGAQNPFF
TGTGCCAGCAGCTTAGTGGGAGGTGCGCAAAATCCGTTTTTT
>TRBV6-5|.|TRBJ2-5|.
CASSYSLGDRETQYF
TGTGCCAGCAGTTACTCGTTGGGGGACCGGGAGACCCAGTACTTC
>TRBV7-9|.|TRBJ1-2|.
CASSFPVFRSYGYTF
TGTGCCAGCAGCTTTCCCGTCTTCCGGAGCTATGGCTACACCTTC
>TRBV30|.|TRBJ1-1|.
CAWSHKYRAGEAFF
TGTGCCTGGAGCCATAAGTACAGGGCCGGTGAAGCTTTCTTT
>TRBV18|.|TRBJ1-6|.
CASSPQRGTNSPLHF
TGTGCCAGCTCACCACAGCGGGGGACTAATTCACCCCTCCACTTT
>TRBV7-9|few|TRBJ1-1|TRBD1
CASRPPPGQGRTEAFF
TGTGCCAGCAGACCACCTCCGGGACAGGGAAGGACTGAAGCTTTCTTT